This is a list of T cell receptor beta chains from one sample in a study of vaccination and CD4 T cells after COVID-19. No antigen is known for these receptors. TCRdb ran MiXCR on the PCR reads and lists one entry per CDR3 protein. This table holds about 18,000 distinct CDR3 sequences, roughly 44% found once. This material consisted of CD4+ T cells from blood, cultured in vitro, taken about 7 months after SARS-CoV-2 vaccination. The receptors were gathered from a human donor who had recovered from COVID-19. CDR3s include the opening cysteine and the closing phenylalanine or tryptophan. The D gene is left open where the match is weak. A row's size may be missing; if present it is once, few, many or a size class.

TRBV6-2/TRBV6-3	-	TRBJ2-7	-	CASSYSYGRSGLTYEQYF	TGTGCCAGCAGTTACTCGTACGGTCGGAGCGGTCTAACCTACGAGCAGTACTTC
TRBV2	-	TRBJ1-2	-	CASKPEVNGYTF	TGTGCCAGCAAGCCCGAAGTCAATGGCTACACCTTC
TRBV2	-	TRBJ1-2	-	CASSGAVPGGYTF	TGTGCCAGCAGTGGGGCTGTGCCGGGCGGCTACACCTTC
TRBV20-1	TRBD2	TRBJ2-1	-	CSASRTSGTQFF	TGCAGTGCCTCGAGGACTAGCGGGACGCAATTCTTC
TRBV6-2/TRBV6-3	-	TRBJ1-2	-	CASSSPQVYNYGYTF	TGTGCCAGCTCGTCTCCGCAGGTGTACAACTATGGCTACACCTTC
TRBV20-1	-	TRBJ2-1	-	CSASRGYTSYNEQFF	TGCAGTGCTAGCCGCGGGTATACCTCCTACAATGAGCAGTTCTTC
TRBV29-1	TRBD1	TRBJ1-5	-	CSVRTGGLNQPQHF	TGCAGCGTACGGACAGGGGGATTGAATCAGCCCCAGCATTTT
TRBV20-1	-	TRBJ1-6	-	CSAITLGRSYNSPLHF	TGCAGTGCTATTACACTTGGACGCTCCTATAATTCACCCCTCCACTTT
TRBV4-3	-	TRBJ1-2	-	CASSQDRRNDYGYTF	TGCGCCAGCAGCCAAGATCGCAGGAACGACTATGGCTACACCTTC
TRBV7-9	TRBD2	TRBJ2-7	few	CASSFAGGREQYF	TGTGCCAGCAGCTTTGCGGGAGGTCGCGAGCAGTACTTC
TRBV2	-	TRBJ1-5	-	CASSEVTANQPQHF	TGTGCCAGCAGTGAAGTGACAGCGAATCAGCCCCAGCATTTT
TRBV6-2/TRBV6-3	-	TRBJ1-2	-	CASSYVPRDYGYTF	TGTGCCAGCAGTTATGTCCCTAGGGACTATGGCTACACCTTC
TRBV7-8	-	TRBJ2-3	once	CASSSLGVVTDTQYF	TGTGCCAGCAGCTCACTAGGGGTTGTCACAGATACGCAGTATTTT
TRBV4-1	-	TRBJ1-2	-	CASSQDLGVPYGYTF	TGCGCCAGCAGCCAAGATCTTGGGGTCCCCTATGGCTACACCTTC
TRBV7-9	-	TRBJ2-5	few	CASSKGTDTGRETQYF	TGTGCCAGCAGTAAAGGCACGGACACTGGGCGGGAGACCCAGTACTTC
TRBV20-1	-	TRBJ2-1	-	CSPVRANYNEQFF	TGCAGCCCCGTGCGAGCAAACTACAATGAGCAGTTCTTC
TRBV6-1	-	TRBJ1-2	few	CASTELGLRWIYTF	TGTGCCAGCACCGAACTAGGGTTGAGGTGGATCTACACCTTC
TRBV7-9	-	TRBJ1-1	-	CASSQRTEAFF	TGTGCCAGCAGCCAAAGGACGGAAGCTTTCTTT
TRBV6-5	-	TRBJ2-1	-	CASSYSIPGRRAYNEQFF	TGTGCCAGCAGTTACTCGATTCCGGGGCGGAGAGCCTACAATGAGCAGTTCTTC
TRBV7-9	-	TRBJ2-5	few	CASGERYATQYF	TGTGCCAGCGGGGAGCGGTATGCGACCCAGTACTTC
TRBV6-1	-	TRBJ1-5	-	CASSRDQDQPQHF	TGTGCCAGCAGCAGGGATCAGGATCAGCCCCAGCATTTT
TRBV20-1	TRBD1	TRBJ1-2	-	CSATGTGLYGYTF	TGCAGTGCTACCGGGACAGGCCTTTATGGCTACACCTTC
TRBV7-9	-	TRBJ1-1	-	CASSSTQGTEAFF	TGTGCCAGCAGCTCCACACAGGGAACTGAAGCTTTCTTT
TRBV6-1	-	TRBJ2-7	-	CATNYEQYF	TGTGCCACCAACTACGAGCAGTACTTC
TRBV27	-	TRBJ1-1	once	CASSLLGGNTEAFF	TGTGCCAGCAGTTTACTGGGTGGGAACACTGAAGCTTTCTTT
TRBV7-3	TRBD2	TRBJ2-7	-	CASSLLIAGGPQYEQYF	TGTGCCAGCAGCTTACTCATAGCGGGAGGACCCCAGTACGAGCAGTACTTC
TRBV20-1	TRBD1	TRBJ1-5	-	CSARGGTMTGNDQPQHF	TGCAGTGCTAGGGGGGGCACAATGACAGGGAATGATCAGCCCCAGCATTTT
TRBV5-4	-	TRBJ1-1	few	CASIWNTEAFF	TGTGCCAGCATATGGAACACTGAAGCTTTCTTT
TRBV6-5	-	TRBJ1-2	few	CASSYPRDPNYGYTF	TGTGCCAGCAGTTATCCCCGGGATCCTAACTATGGCTACACCTTC
TRBV6-1	TRBD2	TRBJ2-1	-	CASQELAGGPYNEQFF	TGTGCCAGCCAAGAGCTAGCGGGGGGGCCCTACAATGAGCAGTTCTTC
TRBV10-3	TRBD1	TRBJ1-2	medium-sized	CAISENRQGDRGYTF	TGTGCCATCAGTGAGAACCGACAGGGGGATAGGGGCTACACCTTC
TRBV2	-	TRBJ2-7	-	CASSPNRDSYEQYF	TGTGCCAGCAGCCCTAACCGAGACTCCTACGAGCAGTACTTC
TRBV27	-	TRBJ2-3	-	CASSFWTTDTQYF	TGTGCCAGCAGTTTTTGGACCACAGATACGCAGTATTTT
TRBV11-3	-	TRBJ2-5	few	CASSLDRAETQYF	TGTGCCAGCAGCTTAGACAGAGCAGAGACCCAGTACTTC
TRBV7-3	-	TRBJ2-1	few	CASSLTGGEGEQFF	TGTGCCAGCAGCTTAACGGGGGGAGAGGGAGAGCAGTTCTTC
TRBV10-3	TRBD2	TRBJ2-3	-	CATYPGLGLLADTQYF	TGTGCCACCTACCCGGGACTAGGTCTCTTAGCAGATACGCAGTATTTT
TRBV7-6	TRBD1	TRBJ2-5	few	CASSWGQAKETQYF	TGTGCCAGCAGCTGGGGACAGGCTAAAGAGACCCAGTACTTC
TRBV4-2	-	TRBJ1-1	-	CASSQGAGRMNTEAFF	TGTGCCAGCAGCCAAGGGGCAGGGAGAATGAACACTGAAGCTTTCTTT
TRBV30	TRBD1	TRBJ1-2	-	CAWSLNLGQGSYGYTF	TGTGCCTGGAGTCTAAACCTAGGACAGGGGAGCTATGGCTACACCTTC
TRBV7-2	-	TRBJ2-5	-	CASSLSRGQETQYF	TGTGCCAGCAGCTTAAGTAGGGGGCAAGAGACCCAGTACTTC
TRBV20-1	TRBD1	TRBJ1-2	-	CSARSGQAELANYGYTF	TGCAGTGCTCGATCTGGACAGGCGGAGTTAGCTAACTATGGCTACACCTTC
TRBV20-1	-	TRBJ1-3	-	CSARVPDARNTIYF	TGCAGTGCTAGAGTCCCGGACGCTCGGAACACCATATATTTT
TRBV18	TRBD1	TRBJ1-5	-	CASSPGQGYNQPQHF	TGTGCCAGCTCACCGGGACAGGGGTACAATCAGCCCCAGCATTTT
TRBV15	-	TRBJ1-1	-	CATSRDPRGNTEAFF	TGTGCCACCAGCAGAGATCCTCGAGGGAACACTGAAGCTTTCTTT
TRBV6-1	-	TRBJ2-3	-	CASSERGGVSTDTQYF	TGTGCCAGCAGTGAACGAGGGGGGGTTAGCACAGATACGCAGTATTTT
TRBV20-1	TRBD1	TRBJ2-7	-	CSAERPGQELYEQYF	TGCAGTGCTGAGAGGCCCGGACAGGAATTATACGAGCAGTACTTC
TRBV7-9	-	TRBJ2-7	few	CASSPGVTVEQYF	TGTGCCAGCAGCCCAGGGGTGACAGTCGAGCAGTACTTC
TRBV4-3	-	TRBJ2-2	-	CASSHETTTVINTGELFF	TGCGCCAGCAGCCACGAGACTACAACCGTGATTAACACCGGGGAGCTGTTTTTT
TRBV27	-	TRBJ2-7	-	CASIPGTSYEQYF	TGTGCCAGCATCCCAGGGACCTCCTACGAGCAGTACTTC
TRBV20-1	TRBD2	TRBJ2-5	few	CSGTSGMNYQETQYF	TGCAGTGGGACTAGCGGGATGAACTACCAAGAGACCCAGTACTTC
TRBV6-5	-	TRBJ2-7	-	CASSYTGYEQYF	TGTGCCAGCAGTTACACAGGGTACGAGCAGTACTTC
TRBV7-2	-	TRBJ2-1	few	CASSLGTYNEQFF	TGTGCCAGCAGCTTGGGGACCTACAATGAGCAGTTCTTC